The 30 T cell receptor beta chains given below trace back to one sample, sequenced in a study of T cell responses to AZD1222 COVID-19 vaccine. Measured with immunoSEQ multiplex PCR; TCRdb has only the in-frame clones, and not every one. Among roughly 150,000 clones listed, about nine tenths were seen once. The source material was peripheral blood, sampled on day 0 of AZD1222 vaccination. The receptors originated from an adult in good health.

The sample holds a few counts of this clone. The chain is built from TRBV6-4 and TRBJ1-6; 9 bases line up with TRBD1. The junction had 11 bases not matched to a gene; V was cut back by 4 bases and J by 10 bases. This CDR3 spans 16 amino acids. In germline, CDR1 is MRHNA, CDR2 SNTAGT. The CDR3 DNA sequence: TGTGCCAGCAGTGCGACTTCGGGACAGGGAAGATCACCCCTCCACTTT. Its protein is CASSATSGQGRSPLHF.

The V gene is TRBV5-1, the J gene TRBJ1-2; no clear D gene. This CDR3 region has 14 residues. Germline assignment: CDR1 SGHRS and CDR2 YFSETQ. The V and J ends lost 4 bases and 8 bases respectively, with 18 bases between them. CDR3: CASSPVQDFGGYTF. The CDR3 DNA is TGCGCCAGCAGCCCGGTCCAGGATTTCGGGGGCTACACCTTC.

This chain uses TRBV5-1 with TRBJ1-1, with D unclear. Germline-derived CDR1 and CDR2 are SGHRS and YFSETQ. The CDR3 is 14 residues long. The ends were cut back, 1 base at V and 7 bases at J, with 14 bases in the middle. The CDR3 region has the DNA TGCGCCAGCAGCTTGAAGGAGGGCGCGGGTGAAGCTTTCTTT. Amino acid sequence: CASSLKEGAGEAFF.

This sequence joins TRBV19 and TRBJ1-3; D not resolved. The CDR3 spans 13 residues. Trimming removed 6 bases from V and 4 bases from J, with 10 bases in between. Germline assignment: CDR1 LNHDA and CDR2 SQIVND (reference sequence). The chain's CDR3 is CASSEDPGNTIYF. The CDR3 DNA reads as TGTGCCAGTAGCGAGGATCCAGGAAACACCATATATTTT.

This sequence joins TRBV30 and TRBJ2-5; 7 bases map to TRBD1. Germline assignment: CDR1 GTSNPN and CDR2 SVGIG (reference sequence). The length of the CDR3 is 16 residues. Trimming cost V 0 bases and J 3 bases; bases outside gene matches: 10. CDR3 sequence (DNA): TGTGCCTGGAGTGTTTACACGGACAGGCGCAAAGAGACCCAGTACTTC. This codes for CAWSVYTDRRKETQYF.

The chain recombines TRBV14 with TRBJ1-3; D is possibly TRBD1 (6 bases). The CDR3 is 14 amino acids. The germline V gene encodes CDR1 SGHDN and CDR2 FVKESK. With 4 bases removed from V and 1 base from J, the gap between germline ends came to 8 bases. DNA of the CDR3: TGTGCCAGCAGCCGGACAGCATCTGGAAACACCATATATTTT. Translating gives CASSRTASGNTIYF.

J is TRBJ2-2 and V is TRBV6-2 or TRBV6-3; D is undetermined. Germline V gives CDR1 MNHEY, CDR2 SVGEGT. CDR3 length: 13 residues. The germline V and J ends were trimmed by 1 base and 7 bases, with 7 bases remaining between them. Written as DNA, the CDR3 is TGTGCCAGCAGTTACTTCGTCCTCGGGGAGCTGTTTTTT. It specifies CASSYFVLGELFF.

There are a few counts of this clone. This chain connects TRBV7-9 to TRBJ1-1, with a possible D match to TRBD1 (5 bases). The CDR3 length is 13 residues. Germline V gene sequence: CDR1 SEHNR, CDR2 FQNEAQ (reference sequence). V lost 5 bases and J 5 bases, leaving 12 bases between the germline ends. The CDR3 DNA sequence: TGTGCCAGCAGCGAGACAGTGGAGACTGAAGCTTTCTTT. Translating gives CASSETVETEAFF.

The rearrangement uses TRBV4-2 and TRBJ2-7; 8 positions agree with TRBD1. Looked up from germline, CDR1 is LGHNA and CDR2 is YNFKEQ. The CDR3 has 15 residues. Trimming cost V 0 bases and J 3 bases; bases outside gene matches: 4. The CDR3 reads CASSQDIGQGYEQYF. The CDR3 region has the DNA TGTGCCAGCAGCCAAGATATAGGACAGGGCTACGAGCAGTACTTC.

This clone was seen only once. V gene TRBV5-4 combines with J gene TRBJ1-1; no definite D call. There are 14 residues in the CDR3. Germline V gene sequence: CDR1 SGHNT, CDR2 YYREEE (reference sequence). The germline V and J ends were trimmed by 5 bases and 1 base, with 12 bases remaining between them. Written as DNA, the CDR3 is TGTGCCAGCAGTCTGGAGTATAAGAACACTGAAGCTTTCTTT. This sequence encodes CASSLEYKNTEAFF. Complete variable domain (other parts from reference TRBV5-4 and TRBJ1-1): ETGVTQSPTHLIKTRGQQVTLRCSSQSGHNTVSWYQQALGQGPQFIFQYYREEENGRGNFPPRFSGLQFPNYSSELNVNALELDDSALYLCASSLEYKNTEAFFGQGTRLTVV.

CDR3 coding DNA: TGTGCCACCAGTGATACGACAAGCGTGCTACAAGGCCAATACGAGCAGTACTTC. This encodes CATSDTTSVLQGQYEQYF. The chain uses TRBV24-1 and TRBJ2-7; D uncertain. Germline V gene data show CDR1 as KGHDR and CDR2 as SFDVKD. The CDR3 is 18 residues long. Trimming removed 3 bases at V and 4 bases at J, with 24 bases between.

The sample holds one count of this clone. The chain joins TRBV30 to TRBJ1-4, with D perhaps TRBD1 (5 bases). CDR1 is GTSNPN, CDR2 SVGIG, per germline (reference sequence). The CDR3 is 12 residues long. V was trimmed by 2 bases and J by 8 bases, leaving 9 bases between them. This CDR3 is CAWSRGGEKLFF. In nucleotides, the CDR3 is TGTGCCTGGAGTAGGGGTGGGGAAAAACTGTTTTTT. Full variable domain (remainder filled in from reference TRBV30 and TRBJ1-4): SQTIHQWPATLVQPVGSPLSLECTVEGTSNPNLYWYRQAAGRGLQLLFYSVGIGQISSEVPQNLSASRPQDRQFILSSKKLLLSDSGFYLCAWSRGGEKLFFGSGTQLSVL.

The V gene is TRBV5-1, the J gene TRBJ2-2; D may be TRBD2 (6 bases). V lost 6 bases to trimming and J lost 4 bases, with 22 bases between them. This CDR3 has 17 residues. CDR1 SGHRS and CDR2 YFSETQ come from the germline V gene. The CDR3 sequence is CASTPFLAGGATGELFF. The DNA of the CDR3 is TGCGCCAGCACCCCTTTTCTAGCCGGGGGTGCCACCGGGGAGCTGTTTTTT.

The rearrangement links TRBV5-4 to TRBJ2-1; D unresolved. CDR3 length equals 13 residues. Trimming pared 2 bases from V and 10 bases from J, leaving 13 bases between. Germline V gives CDR1 SGHNT, CDR2 YYREEE (reference sequence). The CDR3 DNA is TGTGCCAGCAGCTTCCCGGACCAGAACGAGCAGTTCTTC. Its protein product is CASSFPDQNEQFF.

The V gene is TRBV30, the J gene TRBJ2-7, with D perhaps TRBD1 or TRBD2 (5 bases each). This CDR3 region has 15 residues. V was clipped by 3 bases and J by 5 bases, with 20 bases between them. Germline V gene sequence: CDR1 GTSNPN, CDR2 SVGIG (reference sequence). CDR3 sequence (DNA): TGTGCCTGGAGCCCGTCCAGGGACGGTCGTGACGAGCAGTACTTC. This translates into CAWSPSRDGRDEQYF.

V gene TRBV28 combines with J gene TRBJ1-4, with unresolved D. The germline V and J ends were trimmed by 8 bases and 7 bases, with 14 bases remaining between them. This CDR3 has 13 residues. The germline V gene encodes CDR1 MDHEN and CDR2 SYDVKM. CDR3 sequence (DNA): TGTGCCAGCTACGGCGACGGGAGTGAAAAACTGTTTTTT. It yields the protein CASYGDGSEKLFF.

The gene calls are TRBV2 and TRBJ1-5, with TRBD1 as a possible D gene (6 bases). The CDR3 length is 14 residues. The V and J ends lost 7 bases and 6 bases respectively, with 16 bases between them. Germline CDR1 reads SNHLY; CDR2 reads FYNNEI. CDR3 DNA sequence: TGTGCCAGCAATGGGGGGGCTCTCGGTCAGCCCCAGCATTTT. This translates into CASNGGALGQPQHF.

This rearrangement joins TRBV27 to TRBJ1-5, with 7 nucleotides matching TRBD1. From germline, CDR1 is MNHEY and CDR2 SMNVEV (reference sequence). The CDR3 spans 14 residues. The V and J ends lost 5 bases and 3 bases, in that order; junction bases with no gene match: 4. This CDR3 is CASSLGQANQPQHF. The CDR3 DNA is TGTGCCAGCAGTCTCGGACAGGCCAATCAGCCCCAGCATTTT.

The chain has TRBV7-8 and TRBJ1-1, with D perhaps TRBD1 (5 bases). CDR1 and CDR2 (germline): SGHVS, FQNEAQ. Trimming left V 5 bases short and J 4 bases short, with 17 bases between. CDR3 length equals 15 residues. The CDR3 here is CASSQTQGQGTEAFF. As DNA, the CDR3 is TGTGCCAGCAGCCAGACCCAGGGCCAAGGCACTGAAGCTTTCTTT.

This sequence joins TRBV6-5 and TRBJ1-6, with no clear D. The CDR3 extends over 11 amino acids. Looked up from germline, CDR1 is MNHEY and CDR2 is SVGAGI. Trimming took 7 bases from V and 2 from J, leaving 0 bases between them. CDR3 in amino acids: CASTYNSPLHF. In nucleotides, the CDR3 is TGTGCCAGCACCTATAATTCACCCCTCCACTTT.

The CDR3 nucleotides are TGTGCCAGCAGCTTAGATCTCGCGGGGTTACTCGACAGTGCTGAAGCTTTCTTT. This translates into CASSLDLAGLLDSAEAFF. V usage is TRBV11-2 and J usage is TRBJ1-1, with a possible D match to TRBD1 (5 bases). The V gene's germline CDR1 is SGHAT and CDR2 FQNNGV. The CDR3 totals 18 residues. V was shortened by 0 bases and J by 6 bases, with 23 bases between the two germline ends.

The V and J genes are TRBV30 and TRBJ1-6, with D unclear. Trimming removed 2 bases at V and 2 bases at J, with 10 bases between. The germline CDR1 and CDR2 sequences are GTSNPN and SVGIG (reference sequence). The CDR3 has 15 residues. The chain's CDR3 is CAWSPTLAYNSPLHF. Here the CDR3 DNA reads TGTGCCTGGAGTCCCACCTTAGCCTATAATTCACCCCTCCACTTT.

The V call is TRBV7-9, the J call TRBJ2-5, with 8 bases identical to TRBD2. V dropped 2 bases and J dropped 2; count of bases not matched to a gene: 7. Germline V lookup: CDR1 SEHNR, CDR2 FQNEAQ (reference sequence). The CDR3 extends over 16 amino acids. The CDR3 is CASSLYLAGIQETQYF. The CDR3 bases are TGTGCCAGCAGCTTATACTTAGCGGGAATTCAAGAGACCCAGTACTTC. Variable domain in full (rest from reference TRBV7-9 and TRBJ2-5): DTGVSQNPRHKITKRGQNVTFRCDPISEHNRLYWYRQTLGQGPEFLTYFQNEAQLEKSRLLSDRFSAERPKGSFSTLEIQRTEQGDSAMYLCASSLYLAGIQETQYFGPGTRLLVL.

The CDR3 sequence: CASSLEAGAVNEQYF. The CDR3 DNA reads as TGTGCCAGCAGCTTGGAAGCGGGAGCGGTAAACGAGCAGTACTTC. The chain recombines TRBV5-4 with TRBJ2-7, with 8 bases identical to TRBD2. The CDR3 covers 15 residues. Germline lookup yields CDR1 SGHNT and CDR2 YYREEE (reference sequence). V lost 0 bases, J lost 5 bases, and 7 bases stayed unmatched.

The chain joins TRBV7-2 to TRBJ2-3; D remains ambiguous. V shed 1 base and J shed 1 base, with 9 bases lying between them. Germline V CDR1 and CDR2: SGHTA, FQGNSA. The CDR3 is 15 amino acids. The chain's CDR3 is CASSLGVVGTDTQYF. As DNA, the CDR3 is TGTGCCAGCAGCTTAGGCGTTGTGGGCACAGATACGCAGTATTTT.

This sequence joins TRBV5-1 and TRBJ2-6; 10 bases are a match to TRBD1. V shed 4 bases, J shed 4 bases, and the junction held 8 bases outside the gene matches. The CDR3 totals 17 residues. Germline V gene sequence: CDR1 SGHRS, CDR2 YFSETQ. CDR3 coding DNA: TGCGCCAGCAGCCTCGACAGGGGGCGCCTGGGGGCCAACGTCCTGACTTTC. Its protein product is CASSLDRGRLGANVLTF.

The chain uses TRBV28 and TRBJ1-5; 8 bases fit TRBD1. Germline CDR1 is MDHEN and CDR2 is SYDVKM. The CDR3 has 15 amino acids. J was trimmed by 6 bases and V by 5 bases; bases with no gene match: 9. CDR3 region: CASSPPSRGLQPQHF. The CDR3 DNA follows: TGTGCCAGCAGTCCACCCAGCAGGGGGCTTCAGCCCCAGCATTTT. Combining the CDR3 with reference TRBV28 and TRBJ1-5 gives the whole variable domain DVKVTQSSRYLVKRTGEKVFLECVQDMDHENMFWYRQDPGLGLRLIYFSYDVKMKEKGDIPEGYSVSREKKERFSLILESASTNQTSMYLCASSPPSRGLQPQHFGDGTRLSIL.

In its sample, this clone was seen once. This chain connects TRBV7-2 to TRBJ1-1; D is uncertain. This CDR3 is built from 17 residues. Between the trimmed V and J ends, which lost 2 bases and 1 base, there was a span of 17 bases. Germline V gives CDR1 SGHTA, CDR2 FQGNSA. The CDR3 DNA reads as TGTGCCAGCAGCTTATTCGCCGGTGAGCTACAGAACACTGAAGCTTTCTTT. Protein sequence: CASSLFAGELQNTEAFF.

This chain links TRBV9 with TRBJ2-3; the D is unclear. The CDR3 is 13 amino acids. Germline CDR1 SGDLS, CDR2 YYNGEE. The V gene lost 0 bases and the J gene lost 1 base, with 3 bases spanning the gap. CDR3 nucleotide sequence: TGTGCCAGCAGCGTAGAAGGCACAGATACGCAGTATTTT. Protein: CASSVEGTDTQYF.

The gene calls are TRBV30 and TRBJ2-5; TRBD2 agrees at 13 bases. The V and J ends lost 6 bases and 6 bases, in that order; junction bases with no gene match: 7. CDR3 length equals 14 residues. In germline, CDR1 is GTSNPN, CDR2 SVGIG (reference sequence). This chain's CDR3 is CACGLAGVAKTQYF. The DNA of the CDR3 is TGTGCCTGCGGACTAGCGGGAGTGGCGAAGACCCAGTACTTC.